This is a list of T cell receptor beta chains from one sample in a study of T cells in localized non-small cell lung cancer. Generated by immunoSEQ multiplex PCR, the TCRdb table keeps only in-frame clones and is missing some. Of about 2,200 clones in the sample, 25% to 35% were seen once. The material was lung tumor tissue, obtained before any cancer treatment. The origin of the receptors is a male donor at least 60 years old with stage III squamous cell lung carcinoma. Each CDR3 is given with its conserved first and last residue. The order of the fields is D gene, J gene, clone size, V gene, CDR3 protein, CDR3 DNA. A D gene is named only where the DNA matches it firmly. Size values are once, few and many counts, or a class for expanded clones, and some rows have none.

D gene: -
J gene: TRBJ2-5
clone size: few
V gene: TRBV6-1
CDR3 protein: CASSEGSSQETQYF
CDR3 DNA: TGTGCCAGCAGTGAAGGTTCGTCCCAAGAGACCCAGTACTTC

D gene: TRBD1
J gene: TRBJ2-7
clone size: -
V gene: TRBV28
CDR3 protein: CASSLPGQSSSYEQYF
CDR3 DNA: TGTGCCAGCAGTTTACCGGGACAGTCCTCCTCCTACGAGCAGTACTTC

D gene: TRBD1
J gene: TRBJ2-7
clone size: -
V gene: TRBV30
CDR3 protein: CAWTATGSSSEQYF
CDR3 DNA: TGTGCCTGGACCGCGACAGGGTCCTCTTCCGAGCAGTACTTC

D gene: -
J gene: TRBJ2-2
clone size: -
V gene: TRBV30
CDR3 protein: CAWEQGLTNTGELFF
CDR3 DNA: TGTGCCTGGGAGCAGGGACTGACGAACACCGGGGAGCTGTTTTTT

D gene: TRBD2
J gene: TRBJ2-7
clone size: medium-sized
V gene: TRBV9
CDR3 protein: CASSVAGGGYEQYF
CDR3 DNA: TGTGCCAGCAGCGTAGCGGGGGGAGGATACGAGCAGTACTTC

D gene: -
J gene: TRBJ2-1
clone size: -
V gene: TRBV14
CDR3 protein: CASSSGQPYNEQFF
CDR3 DNA: TGTGCCAGCAGCTCCGGACAGCCCTACAATGAGCAGTTCTTC

D gene: TRBD1
J gene: TRBJ2-7
clone size: -
V gene: TRBV5-1
CDR3 protein: CASSSGGAAAYEQYF
CDR3 DNA: TGCGCCAGCAGCTCAGGGGGTGCGGCCGCCTACGAGCAGTACTTC

D gene: -
J gene: TRBJ2-5
clone size: few
V gene: TRBV11-3
CDR3 protein: CASSFPTSGEETQYF
CDR3 DNA: TGTGCCAGCAGCTTCCCCACCTCGGGAGAAGAGACCCAGTACTTC

D gene: TRBD1
J gene: TRBJ1-1
clone size: -
V gene: TRBV11-3
CDR3 protein: CASSHKGAANTEAFF
CDR3 DNA: TGTGCCAGCAGCCACAAGGGGGCAGCGAACACTGAAGCTTTCTTT

D gene: TRBD1
J gene: TRBJ1-4
clone size: -
V gene: TRBV19
CDR3 protein: CASSIGQGLNEKLFF
CDR3 DNA: TGTGCCAGTAGTATCGGACAGGGCCTTAATGAAAAACTGTTTTTT

D gene: -
J gene: TRBJ1-1
clone size: few
V gene: TRBV6-8
CDR3 protein: CASSLEAGNAEAFF
CDR3 DNA: TGTGCCAGCAGTCTAGAAGCGGGGAACGCTGAAGCTTTCTTT

D gene: TRBD1
J gene: TRBJ2-7
clone size: -
V gene: TRBV18
CDR3 protein: CASSPRQGTYEQYF
CDR3 DNA: TGTGCCAGCTCACCACGACAGGGAACCTACGAGCAGTACTTC

D gene: TRBD2
J gene: TRBJ2-2
clone size: -
V gene: TRBV5-1
CDR3 protein: CASSLRLAGAGELFF
CDR3 DNA: TGCGCCAGCAGCCTGAGACTAGCGGGAGCCGGGGAGCTGTTTTTT

D gene: -
J gene: TRBJ1-4
clone size: -
V gene: TRBV18
CDR3 protein: CASSPDGEKLFF
CDR3 DNA: TGTGCCAGCTCACCGGATGGTGAAAAACTGTTTTTT

D gene: TRBD1
J gene: TRBJ2-1
clone size: -
V gene: TRBV28
CDR3 protein: CASSLAYGRGRSDEQFF
CDR3 DNA: TGTGCCAGCAGTTTAGCCTACGGTAGGGGGCGCAGCGATGAGCAGTTCTTC

D gene: -
J gene: TRBJ2-3
clone size: -
V gene: TRBV29-1
CDR3 protein: CSAMTDRTDTQYF
CDR3 DNA: TGCAGCGCCATGACAGACCGCACAGATACGCAGTATTTT

D gene: TRBD1
J gene: TRBJ2-7
clone size: few
V gene: TRBV11-3
CDR3 protein: CASSPGTGGTEQYF
CDR3 DNA: TGTGCCAGCAGCCCGGGGACAGGGGGCACCGAGCAGTACTTC

D gene: TRBD1
J gene: TRBJ2-7
clone size: once
V gene: TRBV29-1
CDR3 protein: CSVGQGFYEQYF
CDR3 DNA: TGCAGCGTTGGACAGGGTTTCTACGAGCAGTACTTC

D gene: -
J gene: TRBJ1-1
clone size: few
V gene: TRBV28
CDR3 protein: CASSFNRREAFF
CDR3 DNA: TGTGCCAGCAGCTTTAACAGGCGAGAAGCTTTCTTT

D gene: -
J gene: TRBJ2-7
clone size: few
V gene: TRBV9
CDR3 protein: CASSVEGTRGYEQYF
CDR3 DNA: TGTGCCAGCAGCGTAGAAGGGACGAGGGGCTACGAGCAGTACTTC

D gene: -
J gene: TRBJ1-4
clone size: once
V gene: TRBV25-1
CDR3 protein: CASSAAWGPLATNEKLFF
CDR3 DNA: TGTGCCAGCAGTGCCGCATGGGGACCGCTAGCAACTAATGAAAAACTGTTTTTT

D gene: TRBD1
J gene: TRBJ2-1
clone size: few
V gene: TRBV6-8
CDR3 protein: CASREGTGSYNEQFF
CDR3 DNA: TGTGCCAGCAGGGAAGGGACAGGGTCCTACAATGAGCAGTTCTTC

D gene: -
J gene: TRBJ2-7
clone size: -
V gene: TRBV19
CDR3 protein: CASTGRDYEQYF
CDR3 DNA: TGTGCCAGTACTGGTCGAGACTACGAGCAGTACTTC

D gene: -
J gene: TRBJ2-7
clone size: -
V gene: TRBV18
CDR3 protein: CASSPGGLEQYF
CDR3 DNA: TGTGCCAGCTCACCAGGAGGGCTCGAGCAGTACTTC